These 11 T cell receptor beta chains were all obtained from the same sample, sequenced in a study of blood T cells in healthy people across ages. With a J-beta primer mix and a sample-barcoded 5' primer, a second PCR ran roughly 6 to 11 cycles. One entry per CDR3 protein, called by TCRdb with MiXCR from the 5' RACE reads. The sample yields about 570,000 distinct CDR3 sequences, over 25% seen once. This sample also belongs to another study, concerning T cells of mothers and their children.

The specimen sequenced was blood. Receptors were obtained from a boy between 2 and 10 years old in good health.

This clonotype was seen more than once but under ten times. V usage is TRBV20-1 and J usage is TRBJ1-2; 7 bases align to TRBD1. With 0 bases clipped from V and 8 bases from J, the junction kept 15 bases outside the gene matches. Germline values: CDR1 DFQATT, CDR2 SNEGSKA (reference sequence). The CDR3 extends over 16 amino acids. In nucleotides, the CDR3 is TGCAGTGCTAGAGATAAGAGAGGGCAGGGGGTGGAGGGCTACACCTTC. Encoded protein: CSARDKRGQGVEGYTF.

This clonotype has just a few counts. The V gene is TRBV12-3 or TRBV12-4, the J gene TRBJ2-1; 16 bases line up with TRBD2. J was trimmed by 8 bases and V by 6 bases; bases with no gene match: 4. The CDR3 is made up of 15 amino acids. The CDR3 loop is CASSHGTSGGDEQFF. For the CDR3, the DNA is TGTGCCAGCAGCCACGGGACTAGCGGGGGGGATGAGCAGTTCTTC.

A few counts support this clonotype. The chain's CDR3 is CASSSAGGRSTDTQYF. DNA for the CDR3: TGTGCCAGCAGTTCCGCCGGCGGGAGGTCCACAGATACGCAGTATTTT. The J gene is TRBJ2-3, the V gene TRBV28, with TRBD2 matching over 8 bases. The CDR3 loop spans 16 amino acids. Germline lookup yields CDR1 MDHEN and CDR2 SYDVKM. Trimming at V came to 4 bases and at J to 2 bases, leaving 8 bases not matched to a gene.

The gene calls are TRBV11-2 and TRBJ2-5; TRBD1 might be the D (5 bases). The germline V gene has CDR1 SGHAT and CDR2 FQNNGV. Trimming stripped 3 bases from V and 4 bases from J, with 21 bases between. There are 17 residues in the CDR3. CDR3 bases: TGTGCCAGCAGCTTCAGGGCCCTTTCCCTCAACGGAGAGACCCAGTACTTC. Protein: CASSFRALSLNGETQYF.

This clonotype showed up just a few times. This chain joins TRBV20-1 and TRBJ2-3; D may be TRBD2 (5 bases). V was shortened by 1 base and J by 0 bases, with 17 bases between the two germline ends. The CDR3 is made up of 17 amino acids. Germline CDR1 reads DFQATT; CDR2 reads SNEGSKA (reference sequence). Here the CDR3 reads CSARGLGPAASTDTQYF. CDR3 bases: TGCAGTGCTAGAGGATTGGGTCCAGCGGCTAGCACAGATACGCAGTATTTT.

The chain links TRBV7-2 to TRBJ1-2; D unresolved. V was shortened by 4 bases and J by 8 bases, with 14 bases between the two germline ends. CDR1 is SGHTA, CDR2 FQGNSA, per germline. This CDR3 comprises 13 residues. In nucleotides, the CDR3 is TGTGCCAGCAGCTCGGACCGCCTTAGGGGCTACACCTTC. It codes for CASSSDRLRGYTF.

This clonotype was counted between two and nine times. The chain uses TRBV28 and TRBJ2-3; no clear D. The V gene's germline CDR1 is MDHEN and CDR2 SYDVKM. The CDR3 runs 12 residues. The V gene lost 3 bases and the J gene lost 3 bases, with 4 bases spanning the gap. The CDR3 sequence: CASSFITDTQYF. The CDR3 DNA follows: TGTGCCAGCAGTTTCATAACAGATACGCAGTATTTT. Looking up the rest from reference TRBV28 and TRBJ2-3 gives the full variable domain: DVKVTQSSRYLVKRTGEKVFLECVQDMDHENMFWYRQDPGLGLRLIYFSYDVKMKEKGDIPEGYSVSREKKERFSLILESASTNQTSMYLCASSFITDTQYFGPGTRLTVL.

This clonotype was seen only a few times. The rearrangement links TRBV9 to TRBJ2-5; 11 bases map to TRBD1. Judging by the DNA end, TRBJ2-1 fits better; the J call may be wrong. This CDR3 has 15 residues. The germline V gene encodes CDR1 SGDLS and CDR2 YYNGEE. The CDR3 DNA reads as TGTGCCAGCAGCGTAGTCGGACAGGGGGCGGGCGAGCAGTTCTTC. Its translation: CASSVVGQGAGEQFF.

CDR3 DNA sequence: TGTGCCAGCAGCCATTCTAGCGTCGGTCAAGAGACCCAGTACTTC. It codes for CASSHSSVGQETQYF. The gene calls are TRBV3-1 and TRBJ2-5, with D possibly matching TRBD2 (6 bases). From germline, CDR1 is LGHDT and CDR2 YNNKEL (reference sequence). Trimming cost V 3 bases and J 2 bases, with 13 bases left between them. The CDR3 loop spans 15 amino acids.

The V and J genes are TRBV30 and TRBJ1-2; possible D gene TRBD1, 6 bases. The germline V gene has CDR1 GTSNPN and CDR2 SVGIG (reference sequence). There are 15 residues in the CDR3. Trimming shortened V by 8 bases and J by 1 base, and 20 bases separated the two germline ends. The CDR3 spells CAGGASLRHNYGYTF. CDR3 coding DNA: TGTGCCGGGGGGGCCTCTCTACGCCATAACTATGGCTACACCTTC.

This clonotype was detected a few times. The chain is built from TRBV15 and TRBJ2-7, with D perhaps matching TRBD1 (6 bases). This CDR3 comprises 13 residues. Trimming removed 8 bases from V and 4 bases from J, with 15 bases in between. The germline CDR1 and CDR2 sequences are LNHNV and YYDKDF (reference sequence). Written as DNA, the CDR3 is TGTGCCACCGGCGGACAGAGCGTATACGAGCAGTACTTC. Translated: CATGGQSVYEQYF.